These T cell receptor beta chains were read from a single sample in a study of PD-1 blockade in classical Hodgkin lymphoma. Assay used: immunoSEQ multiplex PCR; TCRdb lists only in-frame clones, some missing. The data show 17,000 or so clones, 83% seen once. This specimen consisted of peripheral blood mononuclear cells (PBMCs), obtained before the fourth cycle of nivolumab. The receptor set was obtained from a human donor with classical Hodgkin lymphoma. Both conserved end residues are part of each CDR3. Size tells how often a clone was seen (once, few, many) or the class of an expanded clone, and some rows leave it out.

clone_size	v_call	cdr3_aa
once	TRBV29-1	CSVGAGSGPYEQYF
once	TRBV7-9	CASSLSQGSNYGYTF
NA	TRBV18	CASSPGNEQFF
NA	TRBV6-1	CASSNTRETQYF
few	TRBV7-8	CASSLLETQYF
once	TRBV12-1	CASSLGYSGNTIYF
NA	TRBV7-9	CASSLDSGDNQPQHF
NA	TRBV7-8	CASSLNRWFTDTQYF
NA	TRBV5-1	CASSPTGERLDF
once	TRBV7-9	CASSLDYEQYF
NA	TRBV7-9	CASSLAGRTQYF
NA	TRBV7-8	CASSFTAGHSTDTQYF
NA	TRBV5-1	CASSLTSANYGYTF
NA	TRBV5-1	CASSPFEGTPGNTIYF
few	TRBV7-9	CASSLGQDNSPLHF
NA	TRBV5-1	CASSLGSGGTGNTIYF
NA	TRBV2	CATKDRGNEKLFF
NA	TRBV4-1	CASSPGTLGSNEQFF
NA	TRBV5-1	CASMGGGAEETQYF
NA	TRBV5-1	CASSPDNSGNTIYF
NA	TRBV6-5	CASSYSNSAERLFF
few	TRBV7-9	CASSLDRVLAETQYF
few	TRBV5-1	CASSLEASGDYEQYF
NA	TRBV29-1	CSVEVGGWGFGAFF
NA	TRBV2	CASSTGTNTEAFF
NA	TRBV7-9	CASSLGTSGGSSYEQYF
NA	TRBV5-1	CASSLADTGELFF
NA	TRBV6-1	CASSAGQGEWPQHF
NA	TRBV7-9	CASSHGGGQSSYEQYF
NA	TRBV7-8	CASSLGTRGTYEQYF
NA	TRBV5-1	CASSLPPGQGMFNEQFF
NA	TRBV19	CASSFGQASTDTQYF
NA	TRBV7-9	CASDLTGGAHGYTF
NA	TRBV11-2	CASSLGSNQPQHF
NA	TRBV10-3	CAISDPLKGWTEAFF
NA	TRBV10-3	CATRAAGDGETQYF
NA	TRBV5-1	CASSLGLLGTGGFNTEAFF
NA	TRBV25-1	CAKWTGRTGELFF
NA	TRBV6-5	CASRSLTDLNTEAFF
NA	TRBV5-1	CASNPGTSGVGEQYF
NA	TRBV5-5	CASSFRAEHYGYTF
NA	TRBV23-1	CASNRVNTEAFF
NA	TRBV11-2	CASSPGQGTEAFF
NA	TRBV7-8	CASSFTGSQETQYF
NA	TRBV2	CASSSGGASITGELFF
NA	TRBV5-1	CASSLGLGGIEAFF
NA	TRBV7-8	CASSLVGRQAYGYTF
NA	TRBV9	CASSQGETQYF
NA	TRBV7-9	CASSLERGLYEQYF
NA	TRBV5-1	CASSLQGPTEETQYF
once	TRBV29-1	CSVVGGKSYEQYF
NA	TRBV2	CASIRQHISYNEQFF
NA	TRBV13	CASSPRSTYGYTF
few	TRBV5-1	CASSLDGDTTGELFF
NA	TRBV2	CASSEIRTSGYEQYF